Each of the 19 T cell receptor beta chains below was sequenced from the same sample in a study of blood T cell repertoires in COVID-19. Produced via immunoSEQ multiplex PCR; TCRdb's table is partial and in-frame only. In the table there are 170,000 or so clones, about 86% of which are singletons. Source material: peripheral blood. These receptors were obtained from a man in his fifties with active or convalescent COVID-19.

This chain links TRBV5-1 with TRBJ2-7, with 7 positions matching TRBD1. The V gene end was trimmed by 4 bases and the J gene end by 0 bases; junction bases not matched to a gene: 4. The CDR3 sequence is 14 residues long. Germline CDR1 is SGHRS and CDR2 is YFSETQ. The CDR3 reads CASSLRQGSYEQYF. CDR3 nucleotides: TGCGCCAGCAGCCTTAGACAGGGCTCCTACGAGCAGTACTTC.

V and J are TRBV4-1 and TRBJ2-1; 8 nucleotides match TRBD2. V shed 6 bases, J shed 7 bases, and the junction held 14 bases outside the gene matches. Germline V gives CDR1 MGHRA, CDR2 YSYEKL. The CDR3 spans 16 residues. The CDR3 DNA follows: TGCGCCAGCAGACGAGCCGTGGTAGCGGGAAGGAATGAGCAGTTCTTC. Its translation is CASRRAVVAGRNEQFF.

This clone was recorded only once. The chain has TRBV7-6 and TRBJ2-5, with 7 bases that match TRBD1. J was trimmed by 4 bases and V by 2 bases; bases with no gene match: 4. Germline V CDR1 and CDR2: SGHVS, FNYEAQ. This CDR3 has 14 residues. CDR3 protein: CASSLRPGGETQYF. CDR3 DNA: TGTGCCAGCAGCTTAAGGCCAGGGGGAGAGACCCAGTACTTC. The full variable domain, in which reference TRBV7-6 and TRBJ2-5 provide the parts outside the CDR3, is GAGVSQSPRYKVTKRGQDVALRCDPISGHVSLYWYRQALGQGPEFLTYFNYEAQQDKSGLPNDRFSAERPEGSISTLTIQRTEQRDSAMYRCASSLRPGGETQYFGPGTRLLVL.

This chain connects TRBV6-5 to TRBJ2-7, with a tentative D call TRBD2 (5 bases). CDR1 is MNHEY and CDR2 is SVGAGI in the germline V gene. CDR3 length equals 12 residues. With 6 bases removed from V and 6 bases from J, the gap between germline ends came to 12 bases. As DNA, the CDR3 is TGTGCCAGCAGACGGCCCCGGGGCGAGCAGTACTTC. It codes for CASRRPRGEQYF.

The V and J genes are TRBV12-3 or TRBV12-4 and TRBJ2-7; 10 bases line up with TRBD2. The ends lost 3 bases at V and 7 bases at J; junction bases unmatched: 3. The CDR3 is made up of 13 amino acids. The CDR3 protein is CASSLGLAWEQYF. CDR3 sequence (DNA): TGTGCCAGCAGTTTGGGACTAGCGTGGGAGCAGTACTTC.

This chain links TRBV6-2 or TRBV6-3 with TRBJ1-1; D might be TRBD1 (6 bases). The CDR3 runs 12 residues. Germline V gene sequence: CDR1 MNHEY, CDR2 SVGEGT. The V end lost 2 bases, the J end lost 7 bases, and 8 bases lay between the germline ends. The CDR3 region is CASSYGRGEAFF. CDR3 DNA sequence: TGTGCCAGCAGTTACGGCAGGGGTGAAGCTTTCTTT.

The chain is built from TRBV24-1 and TRBJ2-1; possibly TRBD1 for D (5 bases). CDR1 is KGHDR, CDR2 SFDVKD, per germline. V was trimmed by 3 bases and J by 4 bases, leaving 15 bases between them. The CDR3 covers 16 residues. The CDR3: CATSDPQGLSYNEQFF. DNA for the CDR3: TGTGCCACCAGTGATCCGCAGGGTCTGTCTTACAATGAGCAGTTCTTC.

The chain links TRBV28 to TRBJ1-2, with D uncertain. The V and J ends lost 4 bases and 7 bases respectively, with 22 bases between them. The germline gives CDR1 MDHEN, CDR2 SYDVKM. This CDR3 contains 16 residues. The CDR3 DNA sequence: TGTGCCAGCAGTTCACCTCGGGCAGGTCAGAGGGCTGGCTACACCTTC. Protein sequence: CASSSPRAGQRAGYTF.

The chain carries TRBV3-1 (or the pseudogene TRBV3-2) and TRBJ2-7, with a possible D match to TRBD2 (6 bases). The CDR3 has 14 amino acids. V shed 3 bases and J shed 2 bases, with 11 bases lying between them. Germline CDR1 reads LGHDT; CDR2 reads YNNKEL (reference sequence). DNA for the CDR3: TGTGCCAGCAGCCACGGAGGGCCGCCCTACGAGCAGTACTTC. Protein: CASSHGGPPYEQYF.

This clone was seen a single time. The V call is TRBV9, the J call TRBJ2-3; 8 nucleotides agree with TRBD2. The CDR3 is 18 amino acids. With V trimmed by 3 bases and J by 3 bases, 15 bases remained unmatched. Germline CDR1 and CDR2: SGDLS and YYNGEE. CDR3 in DNA: TGTGCCAGCAGCGGAGTCCAGAGAAGCGGGAGTGCGACAGATACGCAGTATTTT. Translated: CASSGVQRSGSATDTQYF.

The V call is TRBV5-1, the J call TRBJ1-1; D call uncertain. Per the germline V gene, CDR1 is SGHRS and CDR2 is YFSETQ. V was shortened by 8 bases and J by 0 bases, with 11 bases between the two germline ends. The CDR3 has 13 residues. The chain's CDR3 is CASSPQLNTEAFF. CDR3 nucleotides: TGCGCCAGTTCGCCACAGCTGAACACTGAAGCTTTCTTT.

V usage is TRBV6-6 and J usage is TRBJ1-6, with a possible D match to TRBD1 (6 bases). Trimming removed 6 bases from V and 5 bases from J, with 11 bases in between. CDR1 and CDR2 (germline): MNHNY, SVGAGI (reference sequence). CDR3 length: 14 amino acids. The CDR3 region is CASSDRSNNSPLHF. The CDR3 DNA reads TGTGCCAGCAGCGACAGGTCTAATAATTCACCCCTCCACTTT.

This chain connects TRBV10-3 to TRBJ1-3; the D gene is possibly TRBD1 (5 bases). The CDR3 totals 16 residues. CDR1 and CDR2 (germline): ENHRY, SYGVKD. The V end lost 0 bases, the J end lost 4 bases, and 13 bases lay between the germline ends. The CDR3 DNA reads as TGTGCCATCAGTGAGTCGGGCAGGGAGGCGGGAAACACCATATATTTT. Translated: CAISESGREAGNTIYF.

CDR3 residues: CASSFGRTGLGQYF. The CDR3 DNA follows: TGTGCCAGCAGTTTTGGAAGGACAGGGCTTGGGCAGTACTTC. This chain uses TRBV27 with TRBJ2-7, with 8 bases that match TRBD1. The CDR3 runs to 14 residues. The germline CDR1 and CDR2 sequences are MNHEY and SMNVEV (reference sequence). Losses at the gene ends were 3 bases for V and 9 bases for J; bases not matched to a gene: 10.

The rearrangement links TRBV13 to TRBJ2-3; 10 nucleotides agree with TRBD2. V gave up 5 bases and J gave up 0 bases; unmatched junction bases: 5. Per the germline V gene, CDR1 is PRHDT and CDR2 is FYEKMQ (reference sequence). The CDR3 sequence is 16 residues long. CDR3 region: CASSALTSGSTDTQYF. CDR3 bases: TGTGCCAGCAGCGCCCTGACTAGCGGGAGCACAGATACGCAGTATTTT.

V is TRBV5-4 and J is TRBJ1-2, with TRBD1 matching over 7 bases. This CDR3 region has 16 residues. V dropped 3 bases and J dropped 4; count of bases not matched to a gene: 12. Looked up from germline, CDR1 is SGHNT and CDR2 is YYREEE (reference sequence). As DNA, the CDR3 is TGTGCCAGCAGCTCACTCGACAGGGTAGAGGCCTATGGCTACACCTTC. Residues: CASSSLDRVEAYGYTF.

The V gene is TRBV29-1, the J gene TRBJ2-7; no reliable D call. The ends were cut back, 0 bases at V and 1 base at J, with 13 bases in the middle. Germline CDR1 is SQVTM and CDR2 is ANQGSEA. This CDR3 spans 15 amino acids. CDR3 bases: TGCAGCGTTGAAGATGGCGAACCGGAGTCCTACGAGCAGTACTTC. Translation: CSVEDGEPESYEQYF.

The chain is built from TRBV4-2 and TRBJ1-5; TRBD1 aligns across 7 bases. Germline trimming cut 4 bases from V and 4 bases from J; bases unmatched to any gene: 4. This CDR3 contains 14 residues. CDR1 is LGHNA, CDR2 YNFKEQ, per germline. For the CDR3, the DNA is TGTGCCAGCAGCCTACCGGGACAGAATCAGCCCCAGCATTTT. The encoded protein is CASSLPGQNQPQHF.

The rearrangement uses TRBV5-1 and TRBJ2-5; D might be TRBD2 (6 bases). Germline values: CDR1 SGHRS, CDR2 YFSETQ. Trimming removed 4 bases from V and 5 bases from J, with 12 bases in between. The CDR3 totals 13 residues. The CDR3 protein is CASSPEGGETQYF. The CDR3 DNA sequence: TGCGCCAGCAGCCCGGAGGGTGGGGAGACCCAGTACTTC.